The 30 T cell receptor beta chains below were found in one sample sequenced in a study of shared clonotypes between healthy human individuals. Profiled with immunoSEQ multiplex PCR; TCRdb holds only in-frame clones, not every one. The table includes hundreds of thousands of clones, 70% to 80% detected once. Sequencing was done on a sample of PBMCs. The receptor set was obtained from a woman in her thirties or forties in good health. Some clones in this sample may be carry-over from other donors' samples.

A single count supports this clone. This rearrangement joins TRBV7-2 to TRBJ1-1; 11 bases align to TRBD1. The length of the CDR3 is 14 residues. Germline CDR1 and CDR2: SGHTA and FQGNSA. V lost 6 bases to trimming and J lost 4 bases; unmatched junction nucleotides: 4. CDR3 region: CASRLGTGGTEAFF. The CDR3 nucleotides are TGTGCCAGCAGACTCGGGACAGGGGGCACTGAAGCTTTCTTT.

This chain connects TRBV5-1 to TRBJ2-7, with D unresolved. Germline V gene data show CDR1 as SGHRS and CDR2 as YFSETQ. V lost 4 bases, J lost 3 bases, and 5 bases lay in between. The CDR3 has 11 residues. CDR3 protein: CASSLDYEQYF. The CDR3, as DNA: TGCGCCAGCAGCCTAGACTACGAGCAGTACTTC. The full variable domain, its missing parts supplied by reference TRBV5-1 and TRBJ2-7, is KAGVTQTPRYLIKTRGQQVTLSCSPISGHRSVSWYQQTPGQGLQFLFEYFSETQRNKGNFPGRFSGRQFSNSRSEMNVSTLELGDSALYLCASSLDYEQYFGPGTRLTVT.

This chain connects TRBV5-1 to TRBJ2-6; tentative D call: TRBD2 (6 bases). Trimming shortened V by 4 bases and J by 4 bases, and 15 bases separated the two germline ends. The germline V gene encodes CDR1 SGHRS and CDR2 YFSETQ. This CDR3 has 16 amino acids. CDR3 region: CASSQGLNDGANVLTF. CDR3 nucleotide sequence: TGCGCCAGCAGCCAAGGACTAAATGACGGGGCCAACGTCCTGACTTTC.

The CDR3 is CASKVGSYEQYF. The CDR3 coding sequence is TGTGCCAGCAAAGTCGGGAGCTACGAGCAGTACTTC. The chain employs TRBV7-2 and TRBJ2-7; a possible D gene is TRBD2 (6 bases). The CDR3 covers 12 residues. V dropped 7 bases and J dropped 3 bases, with 10 bases sitting between them. Germline loops: CDR1 SGHTA, CDR2 FQGNSA.

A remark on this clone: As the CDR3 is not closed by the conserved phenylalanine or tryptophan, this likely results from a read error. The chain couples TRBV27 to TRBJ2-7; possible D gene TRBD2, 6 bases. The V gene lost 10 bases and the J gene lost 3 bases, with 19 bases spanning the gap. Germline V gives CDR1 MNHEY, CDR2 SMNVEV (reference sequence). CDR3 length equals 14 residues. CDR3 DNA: TGTGCCAACCCCCCGGGACTGAAACACTACGAGCAGTACCTC. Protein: CANPPGLKHYEQYL.

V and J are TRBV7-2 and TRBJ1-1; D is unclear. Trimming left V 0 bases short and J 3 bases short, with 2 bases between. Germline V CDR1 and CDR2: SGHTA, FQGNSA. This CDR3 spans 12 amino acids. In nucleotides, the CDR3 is TGTGCCAGCAGCTTAGCTTACACTGAAGCTTTCTTT. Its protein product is CASSLAYTEAFF.

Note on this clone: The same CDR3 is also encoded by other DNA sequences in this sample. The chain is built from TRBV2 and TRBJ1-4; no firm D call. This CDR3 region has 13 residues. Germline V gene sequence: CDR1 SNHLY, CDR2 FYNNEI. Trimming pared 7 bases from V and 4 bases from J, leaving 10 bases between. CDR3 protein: CASTKGLNEKLFF. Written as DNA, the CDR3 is TGTGCCAGCACCAAGGGCCTTAATGAAAAACTGTTTTTT.

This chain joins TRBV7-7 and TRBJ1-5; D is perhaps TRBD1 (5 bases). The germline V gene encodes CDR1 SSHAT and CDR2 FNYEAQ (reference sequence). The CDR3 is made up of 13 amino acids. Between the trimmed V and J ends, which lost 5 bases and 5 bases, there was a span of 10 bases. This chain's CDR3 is CASSPGRDQPQHF. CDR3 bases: TGTGCCAGCAGCCCCGGCAGGGATCAGCCCCAGCATTTT.

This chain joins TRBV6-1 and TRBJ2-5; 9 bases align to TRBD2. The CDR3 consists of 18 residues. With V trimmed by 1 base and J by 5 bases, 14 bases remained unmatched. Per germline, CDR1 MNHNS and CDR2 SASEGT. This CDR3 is CASSEGFSAGGAVETQYF. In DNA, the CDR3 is TGTGCCAGCAGTGAAGGGTTCTCAGCGGGAGGCGCCGTGGAGACCCAGTACTTC.

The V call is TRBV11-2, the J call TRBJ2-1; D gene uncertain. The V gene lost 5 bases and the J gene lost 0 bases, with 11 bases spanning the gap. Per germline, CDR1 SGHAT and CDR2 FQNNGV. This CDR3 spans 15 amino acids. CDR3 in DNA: TGTGCCAGCAGCCCGACGGTGAGCTCCTACAATGAGCAGTTCTTC. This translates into CASSPTVSSYNEQFF.

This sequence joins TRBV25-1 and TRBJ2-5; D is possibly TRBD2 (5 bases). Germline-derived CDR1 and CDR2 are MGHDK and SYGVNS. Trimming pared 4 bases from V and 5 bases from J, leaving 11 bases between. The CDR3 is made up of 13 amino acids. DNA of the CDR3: TGTGCCAGCAGTGGGCGCGGGCTTGAGACCCAGTACTTC. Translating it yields CASSGRGLETQYF. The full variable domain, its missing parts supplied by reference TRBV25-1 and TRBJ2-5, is EADIYQTPRYLVIGTGKKITLECSQTMGHDKMYWYQQDPGMELHLIHYSYGVNSTEKGDLSSESTVSRIRTEHFPLTLESARPSHTSQYLCASSGRGLETQYFGPGTRLLVL.

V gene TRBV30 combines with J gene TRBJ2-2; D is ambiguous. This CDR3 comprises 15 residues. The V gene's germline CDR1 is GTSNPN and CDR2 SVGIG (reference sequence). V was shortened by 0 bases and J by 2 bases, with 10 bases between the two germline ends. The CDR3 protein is CAWSVPHSNTGELFF. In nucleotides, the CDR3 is TGTGCCTGGAGTGTACCTCACAGCAACACCGGGGAGCTGTTTTTT.

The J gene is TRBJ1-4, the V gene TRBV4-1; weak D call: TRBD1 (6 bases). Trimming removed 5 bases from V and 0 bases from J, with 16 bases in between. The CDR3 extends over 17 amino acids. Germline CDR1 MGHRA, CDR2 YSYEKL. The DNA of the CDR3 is TGCGCCAGCAGCAAATCAGGGACATCCGCAACTAATGAAAAACTGTTTTTT. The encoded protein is CASSKSGTSATNEKLFF.

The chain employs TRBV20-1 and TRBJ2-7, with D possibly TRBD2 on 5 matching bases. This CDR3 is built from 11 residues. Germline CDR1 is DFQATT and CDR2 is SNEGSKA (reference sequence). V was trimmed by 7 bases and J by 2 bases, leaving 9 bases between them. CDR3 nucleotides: TGCAGTGGTGCGGGTGCCTACGAGCAGTACTTC. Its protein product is CSGAGAYEQYF.

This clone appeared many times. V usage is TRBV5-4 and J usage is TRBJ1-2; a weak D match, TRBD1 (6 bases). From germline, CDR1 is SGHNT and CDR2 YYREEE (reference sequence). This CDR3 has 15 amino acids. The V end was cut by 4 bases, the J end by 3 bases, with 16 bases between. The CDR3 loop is CASSLGGASDYGYTF. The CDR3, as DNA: TGTGCCAGCAGCCTGGGGGGGGCCAGTGACTATGGCTACACCTTC. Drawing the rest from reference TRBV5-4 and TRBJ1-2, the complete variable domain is ETGVTQSPTHLIKTRGQQVTLRCSSQSGHNTVSWYQQALGQGPQFIFQYYREEENGRGNFPPRFSGLQFPNYSSELNVNALELDDSALYLCASSLGGASDYGYTFGSGTRLTVV.

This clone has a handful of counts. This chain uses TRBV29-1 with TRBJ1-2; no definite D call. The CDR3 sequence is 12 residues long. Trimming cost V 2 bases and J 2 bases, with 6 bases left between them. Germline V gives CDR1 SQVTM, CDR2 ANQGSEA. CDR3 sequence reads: CSVEPENYGYTF. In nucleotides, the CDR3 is TGCAGCGTTGAACCGGAAAACTATGGCTACACCTTC.

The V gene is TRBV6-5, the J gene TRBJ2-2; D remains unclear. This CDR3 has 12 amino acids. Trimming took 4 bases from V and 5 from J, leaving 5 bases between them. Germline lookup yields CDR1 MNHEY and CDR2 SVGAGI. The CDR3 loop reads CASSSVTGELFF. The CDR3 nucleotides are TGTGCCAGCAGTTCGGTAACCGGGGAGCTGTTTTTT.

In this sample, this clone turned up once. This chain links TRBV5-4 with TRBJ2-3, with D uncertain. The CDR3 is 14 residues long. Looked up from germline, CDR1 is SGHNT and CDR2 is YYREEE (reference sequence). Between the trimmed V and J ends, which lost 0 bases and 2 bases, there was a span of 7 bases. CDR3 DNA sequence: TGTGCCAGCAGCTTGGTTGGGATCACAGATACGCAGTATTTT. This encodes CASSLVGITDTQYF.

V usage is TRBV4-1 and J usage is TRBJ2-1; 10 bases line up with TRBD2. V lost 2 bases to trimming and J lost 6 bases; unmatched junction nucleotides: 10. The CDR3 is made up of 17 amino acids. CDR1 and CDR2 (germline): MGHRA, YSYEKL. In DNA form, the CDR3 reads TGCGCCAGCAGCCAATCCCTCCTAGCGGGAGTCGTCAATGAGCAGTTCTTC. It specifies CASSQSLLAGVVNEQFF.

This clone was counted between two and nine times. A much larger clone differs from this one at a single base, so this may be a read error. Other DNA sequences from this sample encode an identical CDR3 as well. CDR3 nucleotide sequence: TGTGCCAGCAGACGGACCGGGGAGCTGTTTTTT. It translates to CASRRTGELFF. V usage is TRBV2 and J usage is TRBJ2-2; unclear D gene. V lost 6 bases and J lost 5, with 4 bases in between. The CDR3 is 11 amino acids. Germline V gives CDR1 SNHLY, CDR2 FYNNEI.

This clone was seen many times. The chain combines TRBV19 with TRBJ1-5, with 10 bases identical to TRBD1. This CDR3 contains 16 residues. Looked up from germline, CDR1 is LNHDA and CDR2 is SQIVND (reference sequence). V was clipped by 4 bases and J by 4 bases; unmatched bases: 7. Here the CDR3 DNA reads TGTGCCAGTAGTACCCTGACAGGGGGCGGGAATCAGCCCCAGCATTTT. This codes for CASSTLTGGGNQPQHF. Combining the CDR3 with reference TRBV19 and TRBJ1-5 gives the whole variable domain DGGITQSPKYLFRKEGQNVTLSCEQNLNHDAMYWYRQDPGQGLRLIYYSQIVNDFQKGDIAEGYSVSREKKESFPLTVTSAQKNPTAFYLCASSTLTGGGNQPQHFGDGTRLSIL.

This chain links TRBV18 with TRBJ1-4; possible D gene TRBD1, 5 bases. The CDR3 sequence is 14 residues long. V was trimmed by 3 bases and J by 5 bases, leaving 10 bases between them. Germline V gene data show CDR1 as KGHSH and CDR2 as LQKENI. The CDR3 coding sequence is TGTGCCAGCTCACCGTCAGGGTTGAATGAAAAACTGTTTTTT. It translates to CASSPSGLNEKLFF.

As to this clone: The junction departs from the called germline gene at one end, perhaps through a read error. The CDR3 nucleotides read TGTGCCAGTAGCTTAGATCGAGGACTAGCGGCTATCTCCTACGAGCAGTACTTC. Its protein is CASSLDRGLAAISYEQYF. The V call is TRBV11-2, the J call TRBJ2-7, with 10 bases that match TRBD2. Germline V gives CDR1 SGHAT, CDR2 FQNNGV. The CDR3 has 18 residues.

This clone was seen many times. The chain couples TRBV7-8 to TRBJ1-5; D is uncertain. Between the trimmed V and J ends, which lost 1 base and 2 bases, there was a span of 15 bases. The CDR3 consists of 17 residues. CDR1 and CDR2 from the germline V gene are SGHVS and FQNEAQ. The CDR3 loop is CASSLDAVGRGNQPQHF. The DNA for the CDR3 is TGTGCCAGCAGCTTAGATGCCGTGGGGAGGGGCAATCAGCCCCAGCATTTT.

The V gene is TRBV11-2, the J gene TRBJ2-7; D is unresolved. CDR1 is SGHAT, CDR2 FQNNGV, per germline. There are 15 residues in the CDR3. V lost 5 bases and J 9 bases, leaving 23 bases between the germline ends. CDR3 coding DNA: TGTGCCAGCAGCCTCTCGTCTAGTTCCTCTTACCGGCAGTACTTC. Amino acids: CASSLSSSSSYRQYF.

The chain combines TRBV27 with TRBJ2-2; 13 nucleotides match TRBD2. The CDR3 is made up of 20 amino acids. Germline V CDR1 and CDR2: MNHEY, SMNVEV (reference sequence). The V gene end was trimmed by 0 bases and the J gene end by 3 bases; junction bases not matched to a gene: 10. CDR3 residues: CASSLSKGLAGNLYTGELFF. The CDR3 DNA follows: TGTGCCAGCAGTTTATCTAAGGGACTAGCGGGGAACCTATACACCGGGGAGCTGTTTTTT.

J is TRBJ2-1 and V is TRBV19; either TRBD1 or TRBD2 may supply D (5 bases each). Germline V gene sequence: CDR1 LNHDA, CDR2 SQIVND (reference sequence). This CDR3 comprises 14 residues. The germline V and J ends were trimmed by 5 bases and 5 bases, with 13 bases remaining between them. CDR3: CASSPLGVDNEQFF. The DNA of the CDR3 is TGTGCCAGTAGTCCCCTGGGGGTTGACAATGAGCAGTTCTTC.

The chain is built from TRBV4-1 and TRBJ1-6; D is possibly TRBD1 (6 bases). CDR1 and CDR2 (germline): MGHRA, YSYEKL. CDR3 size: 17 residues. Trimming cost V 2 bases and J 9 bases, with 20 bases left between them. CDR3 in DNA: TGCGCCAGCAGCCAACGCCACCTACGGGGGCCTGCTTCACCCCTCCACTTT. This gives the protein CASSQRHLRGPASPLHF.

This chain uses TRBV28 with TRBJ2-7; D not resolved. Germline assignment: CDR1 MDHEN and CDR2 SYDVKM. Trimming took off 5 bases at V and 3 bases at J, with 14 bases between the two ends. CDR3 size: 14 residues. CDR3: CASSTLGVLYEQYF. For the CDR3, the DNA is TGTGCCAGCAGTACCCTGGGTGTACTCTACGAGCAGTACTTC.

In DNA, the CDR3 is TGTGCCATCGGTCAGGGTTGGAACACTGAAGCTTTCTTT. It yields the protein CAIGQGWNTEAFF. The chain carries TRBV10-3 and TRBJ1-1; TRBD1 is a possible D gene (5 bases). V was shortened by 8 bases and J by 1 base, with 11 bases between the two germline ends. CDR1 is ENHRY and CDR2 is SYGVKD in the germline V gene. The CDR3 covers 13 residues.